This T cell receptor beta chain appears in the sequencing data of a study of blood T cell repertoires in COVID-19. The overall study: T cells, B-cell-depleted T cells, or PBMCs provided the cDNA or gDNA that served as material.

Per the study methods: Amplification of reference gene primers was used by the study to estimate nucleated cell counts. Clones were read by immunoSEQ multiplex PCR, and TCRdb kept only the in-frame ones, dropping some. V and J calls and clone size are those listed in that table; D and trimming were worked out from the DNA. The sample lists around 200,000 clones, approximately 90% occurring once. Clinical histories supplied by participants themselves formed the basis of cohort assignment. Cohort 3 recovered donors had two negative PCRs, clearance, or symptom resolution. Germline V gene lookup returns CDR1 MGHRA and CDR2 YSYEKL. The CDR3 spans 13 residues. V was cut by 1 base and J by 9 bases, with 12 bases left in between.

Sequencing was done on a sample of PBMCs or T cells enriched from blood (not recorded which). The chain combines TRBV4-1 with TRBJ1-2, with D perhaps matching TRBD1 (5 bases). The sequence was obtained from a man in his thirties or forties who had recovered from COVID-19. As DNA, the CDR3 is TGCGCCAGCAGCCAAGTTTCAGGGATGAGCTACACCTTC. It encodes CASSQVSGMSYTF.